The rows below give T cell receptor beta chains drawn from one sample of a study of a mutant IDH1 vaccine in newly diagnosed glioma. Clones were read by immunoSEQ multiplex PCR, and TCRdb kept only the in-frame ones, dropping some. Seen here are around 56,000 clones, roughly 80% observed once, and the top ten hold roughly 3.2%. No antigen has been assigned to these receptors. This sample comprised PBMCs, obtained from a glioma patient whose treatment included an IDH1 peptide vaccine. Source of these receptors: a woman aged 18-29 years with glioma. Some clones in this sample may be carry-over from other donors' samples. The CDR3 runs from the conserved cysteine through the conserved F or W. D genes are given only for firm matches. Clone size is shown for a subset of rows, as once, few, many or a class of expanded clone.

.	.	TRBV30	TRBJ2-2	TGTGCCTGGAGTCTGGGCGCGGTCACCGGGGAGCTGTTTTTT	CAWSLGAVTGELFF
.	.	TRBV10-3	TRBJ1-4	TGTGCCATCAGCGGGACATCTAATGAAAAACTGTTTTTT	CAISGTSNEKLFF
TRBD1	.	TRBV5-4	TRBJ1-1	TGTGCCAGCCGGCAGGGGGCAAGAGCTTTCTTT	CASRQGARAFF
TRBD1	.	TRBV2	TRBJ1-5	TGTGCCAGCAGTATAGACAGGGGAAATCAGCCCCAGCATTTT	CASSIDRGNQPQHF
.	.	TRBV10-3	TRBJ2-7	TGTGCCATCAGTGGTGGGCAGAACACACGGTACGAGCAGTACTTC	CAISGGQNTRYEQYF
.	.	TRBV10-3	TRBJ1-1	TGTGCCATCAGTGAGTCGCTCGGGAACACTGAAGCTTTCTTT	CAISESLGNTEAFF
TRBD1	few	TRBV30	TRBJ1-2	TGTGCCTGGAGCGGACCCGGGACAGTAAACTATGGCTACACCTTC	CAWSGPGTVNYGYTF
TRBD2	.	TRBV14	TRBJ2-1	TGTGCCAGCAGCCAAGAATATTCGCCAGCGGGACTAGCGGGAGTCCATGAGCAGTTCTTC	CASSQEYSPAGLAGVHEQFF
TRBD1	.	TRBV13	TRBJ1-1	TGTGCCAGCAGCCCTATGGGACAGTTGGGGAGGAACACTGAAGCTTTCTTT	CASSPMGQLGRNTEAFF
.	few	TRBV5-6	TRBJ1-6	TGTGCCAGCAGCTTAGAACAGAACCTTTCACCCCTCCACTTT	CASSLEQNLSPLHF
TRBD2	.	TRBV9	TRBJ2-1	TGTGCCAGCAGCGTAGTGCTAGCGGGATCTTACAATGAGCAGTTCTTC	CASSVVLAGSYNEQFF
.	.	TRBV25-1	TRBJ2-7	TGTGCCAGCAGTGCCGCCTACGAGCAGTCCTTC	CASSAAYEQSF
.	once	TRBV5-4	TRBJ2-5	TGTGCCAGCAGCTCCAGATTGGAACGAGAGACCCAGTACTTC	CASSSRLERETQYF
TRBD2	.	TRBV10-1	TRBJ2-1	TGCGCCAGCAGTAAGCTGACTAGCGGGGTAAATGAGCAGTTCTTC	CASSKLTSGVNEQFF
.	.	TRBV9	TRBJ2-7	TGTGCCAGCAGCGTATTCGGCGGGGCGCGGGAGCAGTACTTC	CASSVFGGAREQYF
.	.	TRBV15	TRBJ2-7	TGTGCCACCAGCAGAGTCAACCCGACGAGCTACGAGCAGTACTTC	CATSRVNPTSYEQYF
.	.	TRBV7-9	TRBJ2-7	TGTGCCAGCAGCTTCGCAGCCTACGAGCAGTACTTC	CASSFAAYEQYF
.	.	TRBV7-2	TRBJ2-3	TGTGCCAGCAGCTTAGGGCAGGGGGGAACAGATACGCAGTATTTT	CASSLGQGGTDTQYF
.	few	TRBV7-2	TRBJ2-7	TGTGCCAGCAGCTTAGCGGACTACGAGCAGTACTTC	CASSLADYEQYF
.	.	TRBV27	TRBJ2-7	TGTGCCAGCAGTTTAGGGGGGGGCAACGAGCAGTACTTC	CASSLGGGNEQYF
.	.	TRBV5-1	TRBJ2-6	TGCGCCAGCAGCTTGTCAGGAACTGGGGCCAACGTCCTGACTTTC	CASSLSGTGANVLTF
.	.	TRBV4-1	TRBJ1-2	TGCGCCAGCAGCCATGCCGAATTAGCGGACTATGGCTACACCTTC	CASSHAELADYGYTF
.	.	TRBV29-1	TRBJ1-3	TGCAGCGTTGTAGGACAGTACGACTCTGGAAACACCATATATTTT	CSVVGQYDSGNTIYF